Following are 12 T cell receptor beta chains from one sample sequenced in a study of shared clonotypes between healthy human individuals. Profiled with immunoSEQ multiplex PCR; TCRdb holds only in-frame clones, not every one. The sample carries over 2 million clones, over 85% recorded once. Sequenced: naive CD4+ T cells sorted from blood. The subset: CD45RA+ positively selected. These receptors were obtained from a man aged 18-30 years in good health.

This clone was seen just once. This CDR3 reads CASSPGLLNEQFF. The CDR3 DNA reads TGTGCCAGTAGTCCGGGACTACTCAATGAGCAGTTCTTC. This rearrangement joins TRBV19 to TRBJ2-1; 7 bases map to TRBD2. This CDR3 region has 13 residues. Germline CDR1 is LNHDA and CDR2 is SQIVND (reference sequence). The V and J ends lost 5 bases and 6 bases, in that order; junction bases with no gene match: 4.

The chain recombines TRBV12-5 with TRBJ2-1; 11 nucleotides align to TRBD2. The CDR3 is made up of 16 amino acids. Germline trimming cut 5 bases from V and 3 bases from J; bases unmatched to any gene: 6. Per germline, CDR1 LGHNT and CDR2 FRNRAP. Written as DNA, the CDR3 is TGTGCTAGTGGTCCCCAGGGACTAGCGGTCTACAATGAGCAGTTCTTC. This gives the protein CASGPQGLAVYNEQFF.

The chain links TRBV4-1 to TRBJ1-1; D gene ambiguous. The CDR3 is 15 residues long. The V end lost 1 base, the J end lost 1 base, and 10 bases lay between the germline ends. Germline lookup yields CDR1 MGHRA and CDR2 YSYEKL. CDR3 protein: CASSQARVTNTEAFF. The CDR3, as DNA: TGCGCCAGCAGCCAAGCACGAGTGACGAACACTGAAGCTTTCTTT.

The chain combines TRBV11-3 with TRBJ2-3; TRBD2 matches 9 bases. In germline, CDR1 is SGHNT, CDR2 YENEEA. This CDR3 contains 16 residues. J was trimmed by 1 base and V by 1 base; bases with no gene match: 3. The CDR3 DNA sequence: TGTGCCAGCAGCTTAGGAGCGGGGGGACGCACAGATACGCAGTATTTT. Amino acid sequence: CASSLGAGGRTDTQYF.

The gene calls are TRBV4-1 and TRBJ2-2, with 8 bases matching TRBD2. Germline V gene sequence: CDR1 MGHRA, CDR2 YSYEKL. The CDR3 has 16 residues. Trimming removed 1 base from V and 1 base from J; junction bases left unmatched: 2. CDR3 sequence: CASSQGLAGNTGELFF. The CDR3 nucleotides are TGCGCCAGCAGCCAAGGGCTAGCGGGGAACACCGGGGAGCTGTTTTTT.

This rearrangement joins TRBV18 to TRBJ1-1; TRBD1 agrees at 7 bases. The CDR3 runs to 15 residues. Germline V gives CDR1 KGHSH, CDR2 LQKENI. Losses at the gene ends were 3 bases for V and 4 bases for J; bases not matched to a gene: 8. The CDR3 sequence: CASSPVVGGGTEAFF. In nucleotides, the CDR3 is TGTGCCAGCTCACCTGTTGTAGGGGGCGGCACTGAAGCTTTCTTT.

The chain uses TRBV7-2 and TRBJ1-2, with no clear D. CDR1 is SGHTA, CDR2 FQGNSA, per germline. This CDR3 spans 14 amino acids. Trimming removed 4 bases at V and 0 bases at J, with 9 bases between. The CDR3 DNA follows: TGTGCCAGCAGCTCTCGACCGACTAACTATGGCTACACCTTC. The encoded protein is CASSSRPTNYGYTF. The full variable domain, rest sourced from reference TRBV7-2 and TRBJ1-2, is GAGVSQSPSNKVTEKGKDVELRCDPISGHTALYWYRQSLGQGLEFLIYFQGNSAPDKSGLPSDRFSAERTGGSVSTLTIQRTQQEDSAVYLCASSSRPTNYGYTFGSGTRLTVV.

A remark on this clone: Other nucleotide sequences from this sample produce the same CDR3. The chain uses TRBV7-2 and TRBJ2-7; no clear D gene. Germline V lookup: CDR1 SGHTA, CDR2 FQGNSA. V was cut by 1 base and J by 2 bases, with 9 bases left in between. The CDR3 runs 14 residues. CDR3 residues: CASSLEGGTYEQYF. The CDR3 bases are TGTGCCAGCAGCTTAGAGGGTGGGACCTACGAGCAGTACTTC.

Note on this clone: Other DNA sequences in this sample translate to the same CDR3. The V and J genes are TRBV10-3 and TRBJ2-3, with D tentatively TRBD1 or TRBD2 (5 bases each). Between the trimmed V and J ends, which lost 2 bases and 0 bases, there was a span of 9 bases. This CDR3 spans 15 amino acids. Germline V gene lookup returns CDR1 ENHRY and CDR2 SYGVKD. CDR3 in amino acids: CAISEAGRSTDTQYF. The CDR3 DNA is TGTGCCATCAGTGAGGCAGGGAGAAGCACAGATACGCAGTATTTT.

Remarks on this clone: Other DNA sequences in this sample translate to the same CDR3. This rearrangement joins TRBV6-6 to TRBJ1-3; D gene uncertain. Trimming pared 0 bases from V and 1 base from J, leaving 1 base between. The CDR3 has 13 amino acids. Germline V gives CDR1 MNHNY, CDR2 SVGAGI (reference sequence). The DNA for the CDR3 is TGTGCCAGCAGTTACTCTTCTGGAAACACCATATATTTT. Translation gives CASSYSSGNTIYF.

The V and J genes are TRBV2 and TRBJ1-2; no firm D call. Looked up from germline, CDR1 is SNHLY and CDR2 is FYNNEI. The CDR3 runs to 11 residues. Trimming took 6 bases from V and 6 from J, leaving 8 bases between them. The CDR3 region has the DNA TGTGCCAGCAGGTGGGTCCATGGCTACACCTTC. Protein: CASRWVHGYTF.

The gene calls are TRBV5-1 and TRBJ2-2; 7 positions match TRBD2. Germline assignment: CDR1 SGHRS and CDR2 YFSETQ. The V gene end was trimmed by 5 bases and the J gene end by 3 bases; junction bases not matched to a gene: 4. There are 14 residues in the CDR3. The CDR3, as DNA: TGCGCCAGCAGGCTAGCGGAGCACACCGGGGAGCTGTTTTTT. This encodes CASRLAEHTGELFF.